The next 7 T cell receptor beta chains were all read from a single sample in a study of blood T cell repertoires in COVID-19. Sequencing used immunoSEQ multiplex PCR; TCRdb keeps in-frame clones, though not all of them. The repertoire holds a few hundred thousand clones, more than 65% seen once, with 3.1% in the top ten. Sequenced material: peripheral blood. The receptors were gathered from a woman between 18 and 30 years old with acute or convalescent COVID-19.

This chain connects TRBV5-1 to TRBJ2-5, with D perhaps TRBD2 (6 bases). The V gene lost 0 bases and the J gene lost 3 bases, with 12 bases spanning the gap. The CDR3 is 15 residues long. Per the germline V gene, CDR1 is SGHRS and CDR2 is YFSETQ. The CDR3 DNA sequence: TGCGCCAGCAGCTTGGGTGGAGGGGTGGAAGAGACCCAGTACTTC. Its protein product is CASSLGGGVEETQYF.

The chain uses TRBV4-3 and TRBJ2-7; 13 positions match TRBD2. J gave up 3 bases and V 5 bases, and 4 bases lay outside the gene matches. CDR3 length: 15 amino acids. Germline V lookup: CDR1 LGHNA, CDR2 YSLEER. DNA for the CDR3: TGCGCCAGCAGCGAGGGACTAGCGGGATTCTACGAGCAGTACTTC. Its protein is CASSEGLAGFYEQYF.

This clone was found once. The chain employs TRBV6-5 and TRBJ1-2, with TRBD1 as a possible D gene (6 bases). Trimming took off 2 bases at V and 7 bases at J, with 8 bases between the two ends. This CDR3 contains 12 residues. Germline values: CDR1 MNHEY, CDR2 SVGAGI. The CDR3 region is CASSYTGFGYTF. Here the CDR3 DNA reads TGTGCCAGCAGTTACACAGGGTTTGGCTACACCTTC.

The V call is TRBV28, the J call TRBJ2-1, with D possibly TRBD2 on 6 matching bases. CDR3 length: 12 residues. Trimming shortened V by 10 bases and J by 0 bases, and 7 bases separated the two germline ends. Germline values: CDR1 MDHEN, CDR2 SYDVKM. In nucleotides, the CDR3 is TGTGCCACGGAGGGCTCCTACAATGAGCAGTTCTTC. This codes for CATEGSYNEQFF.

The chain carries TRBV21-1 and TRBJ1-2; no DNA check was done on the table's D call, TRBD1. TRBV21-1 is a pseudogene. The length of the CDR3 is 14 residues. As DNA, the CDR3 is TGTGCCAGCAGCAAAGCGCGCAGGCTCTATGGCTACACCTTC. Translation gives CASSKARRLYGYTF.

V usage is TRBV11-2 and J usage is TRBJ1-1; possibly TRBD1 for D (6 bases). The length of the CDR3 is 16 residues. Germline CDR1 SGHAT, CDR2 FQNNGV. V lost 2 bases, J lost 0 bases, and 13 bases lay in between. The DNA for the CDR3 is TGTGCCAGCAGCTTAATCAGGGGTACTATGAACACTGAAGCTTTCTTT. Residues: CASSLIRGTMNTEAFF.

The V gene is TRBV5-1, the J gene TRBJ2-3; 7 bases agree with TRBD1. CDR1 SGHRS and CDR2 YFSETQ come from the germline V gene. CDR3 length equals 17 residues. After removal of 3 bases from V and 2 bases from J, the junction contained 12 bases not matched to a gene. The CDR3 sequence is CASSWNQGVRATDTQYF. CDR3 sequence (DNA): TGCGCCAGCAGCTGGAATCAGGGGGTTCGGGCCACAGATACGCAGTATTTT. The variable domain in full, completed from reference TRBV5-1 and TRBJ2-3, reads KAGVTQTPRYLIKTRGQQVTLSCSPISGHRSVSWYQQTPGQGLQFLFEYFSETQRNKGNFPGRFSGRQFSNSRSEMNVSTLELGDSALYLCASSWNQGVRATDTQYFGPGTRLTVL.